These T cell receptor beta chains were read from a single sample in a study of T cell repertoires in cytomegalovirus infection. TCRdb passed the reads through MiXCR, listing each CDR3 protein once. The table shows under 850,000 distinct CDR3 sequences, with 33% occurring only once. Their antigen targets remain unknown. Sequencing was performed on cultured PBMCs, taken from culture after CMV antigen stimulation. Source of these receptors: a human donor in good health (CMV status not recorded). Some clones in this sample may be carry-over from other donors' samples. Each CDR3 is given with its conserved first and last residue. The D gene is left open where the match is weak. The size of a clone is reported for some rows only, either as once, few or many, or as a class for expanded clones.

abundance: many
v_gene: TRBV7-2
j_gene: TRBJ1-1
d_gene: NA
CDR3aa: CASSLGASYAEAFF
CDR3nt: TGTGCCAGCAGCTTAGGGGCCAGCTACGCTGAAGCTTTCTTT

abundance: few
v_gene: TRBV28
j_gene: TRBJ1-3
d_gene: NA
CDR3aa: CASSPPGWSSGNTIYF
CDR3nt: TGTGCCAGCAGTCCCCCGGGCTGGAGCTCTGGAAACACCATATATTTT

abundance: NA
v_gene: TRBV7-9
j_gene: TRBJ2-3
d_gene: NA
CDR3aa: CASSLASENTQYF
CDR3nt: TGTGCCAGCAGCTTAGCGTCGGAAAATACGCAGTATTTT

abundance: few
v_gene: TRBV30
j_gene: TRBJ1-6
d_gene: NA
CDR3aa: CAWRQYSYNSPLHF
CDR3nt: TGTGCCTGGAGACAGTACTCCTATAATTCACCCCTCCACTTT

abundance: few
v_gene: TRBV27
j_gene: TRBJ2-1
d_gene: TRBD1
CDR3aa: CASSPDRGSSEQFF
CDR3nt: TGTGCCAGCAGTCCGGACAGGGGTTCGAGTGAGCAGTTCTTC

abundance: NA
v_gene: TRBV19
j_gene: TRBJ2-6
d_gene: NA
CDR3aa: CASRWSGANVLTF
CDR3nt: TGTGCCAGCCGGTGGTCTGGGGCCAACGTCCTGACTTTC

abundance: NA
v_gene: TRBV2
j_gene: TRBJ1-1
d_gene: NA
CDR3aa: CASQGSTEAFF
CDR3nt: TGTGCCAGTCAGGGGAGCACTGAAGCTTTCTTT

abundance: few
v_gene: TRBV7-9
j_gene: TRBJ2-1
d_gene: NA
CDR3aa: CACDVGDNEQFF
CDR3nt: TGTGCCTGCGATGTCGGGGACAATGAGCAGTTCTTC

abundance: NA
v_gene: TRBV12-3/TRBV12-4
j_gene: TRBJ1-1
d_gene: NA
CDR3aa: CASTLGAEAFF
CDR3nt: TGTGCCAGCACCCTGGGGGCTGAAGCTTTCTTT

abundance: few
v_gene: TRBV7-9
j_gene: TRBJ1-4
d_gene: TRBD1
CDR3aa: CASSRSLEGQFNEKLFF
CDR3nt: TGTGCCAGCAGCCGCAGCCTCGAGGGACAGTTTAATGAAAAACTGTTTTTT